This is a list of T cell receptor beta chains from one sample in a study of a mutant IDH1 vaccine in newly diagnosed glioma. TCRdb keeps only in-frame clones here, not all; method: immunoSEQ multiplex PCR. The table shows tens of thousands of clones, with over 75% occurring only once. For these receptors, no antigen is known. This specimen consisted of PBMCs, obtained from a glioma patient whose treatment included an IDH1 peptide vaccine. The receptors derive from a man aged 18 to 29 with glioma. Both conserved end residues are part of each CDR3. The D gene is left open where the match is weak. Clone size is given for some rows only: seen once, a few or many times, or a class if the clone is expanded.

V	J	D	size	DNA	CDR3
TRBV18	TRBJ2-7	TRBD1	NA	TGTGCCAGCTCAGGACCCGGGACAGGGTACGAGCAGTACTTC	CASSGPGTGYEQYF
TRBV4-3	TRBJ2-3	NA	NA	TGCGCCAGCAGCCAGGGGTCCCCGGGGACGCAGTATTTT	CASSQGSPGTQYF
TRBV4-3	TRBJ2-2	NA	NA	TGCGCCAGCAGCCAAGATCAGGACGGGACCGGGGAGCTGTTTTTT	CASSQDQDGTGELFF
TRBV4-3	TRBJ1-1	NA	NA	TGCGCCAGCAGCCAAGATAAAATGAACACTGAAGCTTTCTTT	CASSQDKMNTEAFF
TRBV6-1	TRBJ1-1	NA	once	TGTGCCAGCAGTGAAGAGGGTTACACTGAAGCTTTCTTT	CASSEEGYTEAFF
TRBV18	TRBJ2-7	NA	NA	TGTGCCAGCTCACCTCAGGTCCCCGGCCCCTACGAGCAGTACTTC	CASSPQVPGPYEQYF
TRBV28	TRBJ1-5	TRBD1	NA	TGTGCCAGCAAGGGGACAGGGACTTATCAGCCCCAGCATTTT	CASKGTGTYQPQHF
TRBV10-3	TRBJ1-6	NA	NA	TGTGCCATCAGTGAGTATTTGGAAACCTCACCCCTCCACTTT	CAISEYLETSPLHF
TRBV2	TRBJ2-3	NA	NA	TGTGCCAGCAGTGGAAACAGGGTACGAGATACGCAGTATTTT	CASSGNRVRDTQYF
TRBV7-8	TRBJ2-7	NA	NA	TGTGCCAGCAGCTTCCGGGACGGCTACTACGAGCAGTACTTC	CASSFRDGYYEQYF
TRBV9	TRBJ1-2	NA	NA	TGTGCCAGCAGCGATCCGGGCGTCACAGGCTACACCTTC	CASSDPGVTGYTF
TRBV18	TRBJ1-2	NA	once	TGTGCCAGCTCACCTCTCGAGGCTAACTATGGCTACACCTTC	CASSPLEANYGYTF
TRBV19	TRBJ1-5	TRBD1	NA	TGTGCCAGTACCCAGGGGACAGGGGAATATCAGCCCCAGCATTTT	CASTQGTGEYQPQHF
TRBV5-1	TRBJ1-4	TRBD1	NA	TGCGCCAGCAGCTTGGGCCGATCGACAGGGCGGGGAGAAAAACTGTTTTTT	CASSLGRSTGRGEKLFF
TRBV7-2	TRBJ1-2	NA	once	TGTGCCAGCAGCTGGAACCCGAGGCGGGAAAGCGGCTACACCTTC	CASSWNPRRESGYTF
TRBV11-3	TRBJ2-3	NA	NA	TGTGCCAGCAGCCCCCGTGGGGCAAGCACAGATACGCAGTATTTT	CASSPRGASTDTQYF
TRBV5-4	TRBJ2-3	TRBD2	NA	TGTGCCAGCAGCGTCCCAAGCGGGGGGGCCAGCGGGGGTACGCAGTATTTT	CASSVPSGGASGGTQYF
TRBV5-8	TRBJ1-1	NA	NA	TGTGCCAGCAGCTTGTACAGGTCCCTCACTGAAGCTTTCTTT	CASSLYRSLTEAFF
TRBV7-2	TRBJ2-5	TRBD2	NA	TGTGCCAGCAGCTTAGAGCTGGGGGGGGGAGAGACCCAGTACTTC	CASSLELGGGETQYF
TRBV7-2	TRBJ2-7	TRBD2	NA	TGTGCCAGCAGCTTCCCCGGGACTAACTCCTACGAGCAGTACTTC	CASSFPGTNSYEQYF
TRBV5-1	TRBJ1-1	NA	NA	TGCGCCAGCAGCATGCAGACAGATAAGTATTTTGAAGCTTTCTTT	CASSMQTDKYFEAFF
TRBV27	TRBJ1-1	NA	NA	TGTGCCAGCAGTTTTCTGGGGGCCTTGAACACTGAAGCTTTCTTT	CASSFLGALNTEAFF
TRBV15	TRBJ1-3	NA	NA	TGTGCCACCAGCCGCCGGGCCGCGAAACTCTCTGGAAACACCATATATTTT	CATSRRAAKLSGNTIYF
TRBV18	TRBJ2-1	NA	NA	TGTGCCAGCTCACCTGATCGAGGTTTTTATGAGCAGTTCTTC	CASSPDRGFYEQFF
TRBV30	TRBJ2-6	NA	NA	TGTGCCTGGAGTGTAGGGGGGTCTGGGGCCAACGTCCTGACTTTC	CAWSVGGSGANVLTF
TRBV11-3	TRBJ2-7	NA	NA	TGTGCCAGCAGCCCCAGGGGGGGCTCCCCCCCCTACGAGCAGTACTTC	CASSPRGGSPPYEQYF
TRBV27	TRBJ2-7	TRBD2	NA	TGTGCCAGCAGTCTGGGACTAGCGGCCTCCTACGAGCAGTACTTC	CASSLGLAASYEQYF
TRBV15	TRBJ1-1	NA	once	TGTGCCACCAGCAGTATTAAAAACACTGAAGCTTTCTTT	CATSSIKNTEAFF
TRBV30	TRBJ2-7	TRBD2	NA	TGTGCCTGGGCTCTTACTAGCGGGGAGACCTACGAGCAGTACTTC	CAWALTSGETYEQYF
TRBV4-3	TRBJ1-2	TRBD1	NA	TGCGCCAGCAGCCAAGATAGCGAGGGACAGGGTTTTTACACCTTC	CASSQDSEGQGFYTF
TRBV13	TRBJ1-1	NA	NA	TGTGCCAGCAGGGGGTTGAACACTGAAGCTTTCTTT	CASRGLNTEAFF
TRBV10-3	TRBJ2-1	TRBD2	NA	TGTGCCATCTTGGAGCGGGAGAGAGGTGAGCAGTTCTTC	CAILERERGEQFF
TRBV6-5	TRBJ2-6	NA	NA	TGTGCCAGCAGATCTCTCCCCTCTGGGGCCAACGTCCTGACTTTC	CASRSLPSGANVLTF
TRBV12-5	TRBJ1-1	NA	NA	TGTGCTAGTGGTTTGGTACTGTGGGACCTCGATGAAGCTTTCTTT	CASGLVLWDLDEAFF
TRBV6-6	TRBJ1-4	NA	NA	TGTGCCAGCAGTTCCCAGACAGCTACTAATGAAAAACTGTTTTTT	CASSSQTATNEKLFF
TRBV5-1	TRBJ2-7	TRBD1	NA	TGCGCCAGCAGCTTGAGTGGGACAGGGATTTACGAGCAGTACTTC	CASSLSGTGIYEQYF
TRBV7-9	TRBJ2-2	NA	NA	TGTGCCAGCAGCCCTCCTAGGAGGGACAAACGGACCGGGGAGCTGTTTTTT	CASSPPRRDKRTGELFF
TRBV28	TRBJ2-7	NA	NA	TGTGCCAGCAGTTTACTGGACAACCTCCGGCAGTACTTC	CASSLLDNLRQYF
TRBV6-5	TRBJ2-7	NA	NA	TGTGCCAGCAGCCACACGCCGGCAGACGAGCAGTACTTC	CASSHTPADEQYF
TRBV10-3	TRBJ2-7	NA	NA	TGTGCCATCAGTGAGTTGGCAGGGGGGGCCTACGAGCAGTACTTC	CAISELAGGAYEQYF
TRBV15	TRBJ2-2	NA	NA	TGTGCCACCAGCACCGAACTAGGAGCCGCCGGGGAGCTGTTTTTT	CATSTELGAAGELFF
TRBV30	TRBJ1-5	TRBD1	NA	TGTGCCTGGAGTGTTAAGGCCCCGGGACAGGCTCTTTGGCAGCCCCAGCATTTT	CAWSVKAPGQALWQPQHF
TRBV7-2	TRBJ1-1	NA	once	TGTGCCAGCAGCTCAGACAGCTACGCAAAAGCTTTCTTT	CASSSDSYAKAFF